The next 20 T cell receptor beta chains were all read from a single sample in a study of T and B cells in COVID-19 patients. Multiplex PCR with BIOMED2 TRB-A/B primer pools amplified TRB rearrangements. TCRdb independently ran MiXCR on the multiplex PCR reads; one entry per CDR3 protein. Of several thousand distinct CDR3 sequences in the sample, about a third were seen once. TRB was amplified from about 240-490 ng of blood genomic DNA. Sample: blood. Source of these receptors: a human donor with active COVID-19.

The chain carries TRBV20-1 and TRBJ2-2, with TRBD2 matching over 9 bases. The CDR3 spans 14 residues. The V gene's germline CDR1 is DFQATT and CDR2 SNEGSKA (reference sequence). V trimming: 3 bases; J trimming: 5 bases; junction bases outside the gene matches: 4. The CDR3 reads CSASHSGSTGELFF. CDR3 DNA: TGCAGTGCTAGCCATAGCGGGAGTACCGGGGAGCTGTTTTTT.

This clonotype was seen a handful of times. V gene TRBV12-3 or TRBV12-4 combines with J gene TRBJ2-3, with TRBD2 identical over 8 bases. The CDR3 sequence is 15 residues long. Germline trimming cut 3 bases from V and 3 bases from J; bases unmatched to any gene: 5. For the CDR3, the DNA is TGTGCCAGCAGTTTGGCGGGAGGTTTGACAGATACGCAGTATTTT. This codes for CASSLAGGLTDTQYF.

This clonotype was detected only a few times. This sequence joins TRBV12-3 or TRBV12-4 and TRBJ2-5, with D possibly TRBD2 on 5 matching bases. The length of the CDR3 is 17 residues. Trimming took off 3 bases at V and 5 bases at J, with 22 bases between the two ends. This chain's CDR3 is CASSLFSPRLARETQYF. CDR3 coding DNA: TGTGCCAGCAGTTTGTTTTCCCCCCGCCTAGCCCGGGAGACCCAGTACTTC.

This clonotype appeared a few times. The chain uses TRBV6-5 and TRBJ1-2; D not resolved. CDR1 is MNHEY, CDR2 SVGAGI, per germline. This CDR3 has 15 residues. The ends were cut back, 0 bases at V and 0 bases at J, with 8 bases in the middle. CDR3 DNA sequence: TGTGCCAGCAGTTACTCGTCCAGACCTAACTATGGCTACACCTTC. Translating gives CASSYSSRPNYGYTF.

In its sample, this clonotype was seen a few times. The V gene is TRBV24-1, the J gene TRBJ2-1, with no clear D. CDR1 KGHDR and CDR2 SFDVKD come from the germline V gene. The CDR3 consists of 14 residues. The germline V and J ends were trimmed by 4 bases and 4 bases, with 10 bases remaining between them. This chain's CDR3 is CATSDLDFYNEQFF. The CDR3 DNA reads TGTGCCACCAGTGACCTTGACTTTTACAATGAGCAGTTCTTC.

This clonotype counts as medium-sized. This chain joins TRBV6-6 and TRBJ2-1; D call uncertain. This CDR3 comprises 13 residues. CDR1 MNHNY and CDR2 SVGAGI come from the germline V gene (reference sequence). Trimming took 0 bases from V and 2 from J, leaving 2 bases between them. The CDR3 loop is CASSYSPYNEQFF. The CDR3 DNA is TGTGCCAGCAGTTACTCGCCCTACAATGAGCAGTTCTTC.

The chain has TRBV5-8 and TRBJ2-5; D remains ambiguous. Germline CDR1 reads SGHTS; CDR2 reads YDEGEE. The CDR3 is 14 amino acids. Trimming took off 2 bases at V and 1 base at J, with 9 bases between the two ends. CDR3 nucleotide sequence: TGTGCCAGCAGCTTTAGGCAGTCCCAAGAGACCCAGTACTTC. It is translated as CASSFRQSQETQYF.

The chain uses TRBV28 and TRBJ2-5; D remains ambiguous. This CDR3 spans 14 amino acids. Germline V gene sequence: CDR1 MDHEN, CDR2 SYDVKM. V shed 4 bases and J shed 4 bases, with 13 bases lying between them. CDR3 sequence reads: CASSSSRWGETQYF. CDR3 DNA sequence: TGTGCCAGCAGTTCGAGTCGGTGGGGAGAGACCCAGTACTTC.

The table lists this clonotype with a few counts. The rearrangement links TRBV20-1 to TRBJ1-6; D might be TRBD1 (5 bases). Germline V CDR1 and CDR2: DFQATT, SNEGSKA (reference sequence). V dropped 2 bases and J dropped 10 bases, with 12 bases sitting between them. The CDR3 covers 13 residues. The CDR3 sequence: CSARPGGGSPLHF. DNA for the CDR3: TGCAGTGCTAGACCAGGCGGGGGATCACCCCTCCACTTT.

This clonotype ranks as medium-sized. This chain links TRBV6-5 with TRBJ2-7; 8 bases agree with TRBD1. Looked up from germline, CDR1 is MNHEY and CDR2 is SVGAGI. V dropped 10 bases and J dropped 2; count of bases not matched to a gene: 7. The CDR3 has 13 residues. CDR3 in amino acids: CATLRTGTYEQYF. As DNA, the CDR3 is TGTGCCACCCTGCGGACAGGGACCTACGAGCAGTACTTC.

The chain links TRBV11-2 to TRBJ2-2; a weak D match, TRBD1 (5 bases). The V end was cut by 0 bases, the J end by 4 bases, with 15 bases between. The V gene's germline CDR1 is SGHAT and CDR2 FQNNGV. The CDR3 is 17 residues long. CDR3 in amino acids: CASSLDPSVRVTGELFF. The CDR3 DNA follows: TGTGCCAGCAGCTTAGATCCGTCCGTCAGGGTCACCGGGGAGCTGTTTTTT.

This clonotype appeared many times. V usage is TRBV18 and J usage is TRBJ2-7; the D is unclear. V was clipped by 1 base and J by 3 bases, with 4 bases between them. Germline-derived CDR1 and CDR2 are KGHSH and LQKENI. This CDR3 has 12 residues. Here the CDR3 reads CASSPQNYEQYF. In nucleotides, the CDR3 is TGTGCCAGCTCACCACAGAACTACGAGCAGTACTTC.

The gene calls are TRBV20-1 and TRBJ2-3; D is unclear. Trimming left V 6 bases short and J 5 bases short, with 9 bases between. The CDR3 runs 11 residues. CDR1 and CDR2 (germline): DFQATT, SNEGSKA (reference sequence). CDR3 in amino acids: CSAPRGDTQYF. CDR3 in DNA: TGCAGTGCCCCACGTGGAGATACGCAGTATTTT.

This clonotype occurred a few times. The chain joins TRBV12-3 or TRBV12-4 to TRBJ1-2; 7 bases fit TRBD1. The V segment lost 6 bases and the J segment 8 bases; nucleotides outside the gene matches: 9. The CDR3 sequence is 13 residues long. CDR3 sequence: CASRETGVGGYTF. The CDR3 bases are TGTGCCAGCAGGGAAACAGGGGTTGGGGGCTACACCTTC.

The chain recombines TRBV30 with TRBJ1-2; 7 nucleotides agree with TRBD1. The CDR3 consists of 14 residues. V lost 0 bases, J lost 7 bases, and 8 bases stayed unmatched. Per germline, CDR1 GTSNPN and CDR2 SVGIG (reference sequence). CDR3 nucleotides: TGTGCCTGGAGTGTCAGTCAGGCAGGGGGTGGCTACACCTTC. Residues: CAWSVSQAGGGYTF.

V is TRBV7-2 and J is TRBJ2-1; perhaps TRBD2 as D (6 bases). This CDR3 spans 14 amino acids. V lost 5 bases, J lost 7 bases, and 15 bases lay in between. CDR1 is SGHTA and CDR2 is FQGNSA in the germline V gene. CDR3 sequence reads: CASSPWRGGNEQFF. CDR3 nucleotides: TGTGCCAGCAGCCCCTGGCGGGGTGGTAATGAGCAGTTCTTC.

The chain employs TRBV20-1 and TRBJ2-5, with D perhaps TRBD2 (5 bases). Looked up from germline, CDR1 is DFQATT and CDR2 is SNEGSKA (reference sequence). The V and J ends lost 4 bases and 0 bases respectively, with 9 bases between them. This CDR3 is built from 13 residues. The CDR3: CSAIPGNQETQYF. The CDR3 DNA reads TGCAGTGCTATTCCCGGGAACCAAGAGACCCAGTACTTC.

This clonotype turned up a few times. The genes are TRBV27 and TRBJ1-4, with D possibly being TRBD1 (5 bases). Germline values: CDR1 MNHEY, CDR2 SMNVEV (reference sequence). V lost 0 bases, J lost 5 bases, and 13 bases lay in between. The CDR3 runs to 16 residues. CDR3 sequence: CASSLSPRAHNEKLFF. The CDR3 DNA follows: TGTGCCAGCAGTTTATCACCCAGGGCCCACAATGAAAAACTGTTTTTT.

This clonotype is termed medium-sized (0.01 to 0.1%). The chain employs TRBV29-1 and TRBJ1-4; D is unresolved. The germline gives CDR1 SQVTM, CDR2 ANQGSEA. The CDR3 totals 12 residues. Trimming removed 7 bases at V and 0 bases at J, with 6 bases between. The CDR3 DNA reads TGCAGCGCCGGAACAACTAATGAAAAACTGTTTTTT. Residues: CSAGTTNEKLFF.

The chain employs TRBV19 and TRBJ1-5; 8 positions match TRBD1. CDR1 is LNHDA and CDR2 is SQIVND in the germline V gene (reference sequence). Losses at the gene ends were 4 bases for V and 4 bases for J; bases not matched to a gene: 6. The CDR3 covers 15 residues. The CDR3 protein is CASSTGQGGNQPQHF. CDR3 nucleotides: TGTGCCAGTAGTACCGGACAGGGCGGGAATCAGCCCCAGCATTTT.